The clone carrying this T cell receptor beta chain came up many times. The V and J ends lost 0 bases and 5 bases respectively, with 17 bases between them. Germline V gene lookup returns CDR1 SGHRS and CDR2 YFSETQ. This CDR3 has 17 residues. The sample belongs to a study of neurological immune-mediated disorders. For the study at large: Of about 34 multiple sclerosis patients, about 30 were relapsing-remitting and 3 secondary progressive.

The method for making cDNA was 5'RACE, and it used 10-nucleotide random UMIs. In TCRdb, the 5' RACE reads were re-called with MiXCR into one record per CDR3 protein. The data hold 50,000 to 65,000 distinct CDR3 sequences, with roughly 3.5% observed a single time. V usage is TRBV5-1 and J usage is TRBJ1-4; weak D call: TRBD1 (5 bases). Sequencing was performed on PBMCs. The TCR originated in a man between 25 and 39 years old with multiple sclerosis. CDR3 sequence reads: CASSLGPSPGGNEKLFF. The CDR3 bases are TGCGCCAGCAGCTTGGGTCCGTCCCCGGGGGGAAATGAAAAACTGTTTTTT. Full variable domain (missing parts from reference TRBV5-1 and TRBJ1-4): KAGVTQTPRYLIKTRGQQVTLSCSPISGHRSVSWYQQTPGQGLQFLFEYFSETQRNKGNFPGRFSGRQFSNSRSEMNVSTLELGDSALYLCASSLGPSPGGNEKLFFGSGTQLSVL.